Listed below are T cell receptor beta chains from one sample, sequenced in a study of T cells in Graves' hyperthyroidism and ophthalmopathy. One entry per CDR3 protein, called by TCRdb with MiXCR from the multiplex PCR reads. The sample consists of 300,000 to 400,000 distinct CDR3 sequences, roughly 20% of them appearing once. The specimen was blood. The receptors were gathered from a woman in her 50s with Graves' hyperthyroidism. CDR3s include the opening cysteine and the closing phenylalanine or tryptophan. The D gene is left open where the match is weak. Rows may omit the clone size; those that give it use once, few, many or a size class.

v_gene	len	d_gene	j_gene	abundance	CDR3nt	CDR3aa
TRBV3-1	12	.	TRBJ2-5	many	TGTGCCAGCAGCCAGACCCAAGAGACCCAGTACTTC	CASSQTQETQYF
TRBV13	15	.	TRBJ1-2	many	TGTGCCAGCAGCTTATATGTAGGGGCTAACTATGGCTACACCTTC	CASSLYVGANYGYTF
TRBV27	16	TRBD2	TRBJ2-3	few	TGTGCCAGCCGGCCTCGGACTAGCGGGGAAAGAGATACGCAGTATTTT	CASRPRTSGERDTQYF
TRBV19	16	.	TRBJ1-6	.	TGTGCCAGTAGTATTATGGTCAGGGGTGTGGGATCACCCCTCCACTTT	CASSIMVRGVGSPLHF
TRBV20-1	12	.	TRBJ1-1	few	TGCAGTGCTAAACGGCCGAACACTGAAGCTTTCTTT	CSAKRPNTEAFF
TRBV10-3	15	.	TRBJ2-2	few	TGTGCCATCAGTGAAGGAATGGTGGAGACCGGGGAGCTGTTTTTT	CAISEGMVETGELFF
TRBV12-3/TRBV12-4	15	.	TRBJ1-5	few	TGTGCCAGCAGTTTAGCGGCAGGAGCGGTTCAGCCCCGGCATTTT	CASSLAAGAVQPRHF
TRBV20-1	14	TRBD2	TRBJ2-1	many	TGCAGTGCTCCTGGACTAGCGGTCTACAATGAGCAGTTCTTC	CSAPGLAVYNEQFF
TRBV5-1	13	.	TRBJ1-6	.	TGCGCCAGCAGGGAGGTTGCTAATTCACCCCTCCACTTT	CASREVANSPLHF
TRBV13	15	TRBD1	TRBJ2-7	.	TGTGCCAGCAGCAAGCGCACAGGGGTCTCTTACGAGCAGTACTTC	CASSKRTGVSYEQYF
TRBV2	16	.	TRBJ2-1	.	TGTGCCAGCAGCGAGTCGGTTACCTCTTCCTACAATGAGCAGTTCTTC	CASSESVTSSYNEQFF
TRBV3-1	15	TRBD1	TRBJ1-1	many	TGTGCCAGCCGCTCCCCGGGACAGGGGAACACTGAAGCTTTCTTT	CASRSPGQGNTEAFF
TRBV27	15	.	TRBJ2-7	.	TGTGCCAGCAGTACCACAGGCACGCTCCCCTACGAGCAGTACTTC	CASSTTGTLPYEQYF
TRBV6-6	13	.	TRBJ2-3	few	TGTGCCAGCAGTTACTTAGTAATGGATACGCAGTATTTT	CASSYLVMDTQYF
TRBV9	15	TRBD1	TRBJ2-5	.	TGTACCAGCAGCACCGGACAGGGGGACCAAGACACCCAGTACTTC	CTSSTGQGDQDTQYF
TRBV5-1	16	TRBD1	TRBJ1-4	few	TGCGCCAGCAGCACCGGGACAGGGGGCGTCAATGAAAAACTGTTTTTT	CASSTGTGGVNEKLFF
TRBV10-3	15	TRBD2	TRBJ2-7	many	TGTGCCATCAGTGAGCGGTCGGGGGGAGCTGGCGAGCAGTACTTC	CAISERSGGAGEQYF
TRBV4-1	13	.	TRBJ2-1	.	TGCGCCAGCAGCCAAGTGGACACAAATGAGCAGTTCTTC	CASSQVDTNEQFF
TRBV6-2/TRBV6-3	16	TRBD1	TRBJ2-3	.	TGTGCCAGCAGTGACTCCGGGACAGGCACCGGGGATACGCAGTATTTT	CASSDSGTGTGDTQYF
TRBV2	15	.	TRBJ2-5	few	TGTGCCAGCAGTGCTTGGCGGGAACTCCAAGAGACCCAGTACTTC	CASSAWRELQETQYF
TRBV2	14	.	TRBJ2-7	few	TGTGCCAGCACCGCGGACGGATACTCCTACGAGCAGTACTTC	CASTADGYSYEQYF
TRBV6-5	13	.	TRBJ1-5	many	TGTGCCAGCAGTTACTCCACGGGGCACCCCCAGCATTTT	CASSYSTGHPQHF
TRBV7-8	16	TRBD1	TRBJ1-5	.	TGTGCCAGCAGCTCGAGACGGGACAGAGGCAATCAGCCCCAGCATTTT	CASSSRRDRGNQPQHF
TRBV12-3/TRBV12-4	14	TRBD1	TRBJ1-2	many	TGTGCCAGCAGTCCCACACAGGGGGCGAGGGGCTACACCTTC	CASSPTQGARGYTF
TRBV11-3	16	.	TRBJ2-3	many	TGTGCCAGCAGCTTAATGGGAGGGGGTGGCACAGATACGCAGTATTTT	CASSLMGGGGTDTQYF
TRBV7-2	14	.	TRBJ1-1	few	TGTGCCAGCAGCTTAGCTCTTTTTGGCACTGAAGCTTTCTTT	CASSLALFGTEAFF
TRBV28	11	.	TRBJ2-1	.	TGTGCCAGCAGTAACAGAGATGAGCAGTTCTTC	CASSNRDEQFF
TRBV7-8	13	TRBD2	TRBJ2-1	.	TGTGCCAGCATGGGGACTAGCGAGAAGGAGCAGTTCTTC	CASMGTSEKEQFF
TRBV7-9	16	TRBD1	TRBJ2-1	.	TGTGCCAGCAGCTTAGCCGGATACAGGGGGCTCAATGAGCAGTTCTTC	CASSLAGYRGLNEQFF
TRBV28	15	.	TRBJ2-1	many	TGTGCCAGCAGCACCCGGAGGGACAGTATTACTGAGCAGTTCTTC	CASSTRRDSITEQFF
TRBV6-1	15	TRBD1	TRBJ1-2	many	TGTGCCAGCAGTGTCCGACAGGGGGATCCTAGGGGCTACACCTTC	CASSVRQGDPRGYTF
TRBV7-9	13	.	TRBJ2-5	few	TGTGCTAGCAGCTTAACTCACCAAGAGACCCAGTACTTC	CASSLTHQETQYF
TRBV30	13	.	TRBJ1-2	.	TGTGCCTGGAGCGTGATTGAGAACTCTGGCTACACCTTC	CAWSVIENSGYTF
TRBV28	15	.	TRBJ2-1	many	TGTGCCAGCAGTTCCCGACAGGATCGCTACAATGAGCAGTTCTTC	CASSSRQDRYNEQFF